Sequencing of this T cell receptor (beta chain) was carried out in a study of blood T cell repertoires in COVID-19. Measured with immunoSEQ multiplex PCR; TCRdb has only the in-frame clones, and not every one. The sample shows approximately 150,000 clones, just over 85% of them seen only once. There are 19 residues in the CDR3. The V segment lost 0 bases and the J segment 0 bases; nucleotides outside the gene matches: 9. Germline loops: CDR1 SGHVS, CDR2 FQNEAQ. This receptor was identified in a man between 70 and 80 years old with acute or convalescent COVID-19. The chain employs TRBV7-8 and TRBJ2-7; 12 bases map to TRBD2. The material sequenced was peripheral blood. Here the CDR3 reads CASSLALGLAGNPSYEQYF. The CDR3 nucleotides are TGTGCCAGCAGCTTAGCACTCGGACTAGCGGGGAACCCCTCCTACGAGCAGTACTTC.